This TCR beta chain was documented in a study of beta chain features in type 1 diabetes. Via the markers CD45RO/CCR7/CD25/CD127/CD95/CD27, stem cell-like memory, regulatory, central memory and naive CD4+ cells were sorted. Purity above 95% was achieved in all sorted populations. Germline CDR1 SGHNT, CDR2 YYREEE (reference sequence). Deletions cut 4 bases from V and 1 base from J, with 8 bases between. CDR3 size: 13 residues. Isolated RNA was reverse transcribed in full, so expressed TCRB transcripts were sequenced. The study sequenced naive, central memory and regulatory T cell samples to an average of approximately 4 million reads. Libraries were prepared by immunoSEQ multiplex PCR; TCRdb keeps only in-frame clonotypes and omits some of them. This table has 300,000 to 450,000 clones, over 9% appearing once. Study-level points and caveats: Patients with Type 1 diabetes showed moderately but significantly shorter TCRB CDR3s in all four CD4+ subsets. PCR might show a preference for shorter templates, equally across patients and controls.

Notes on this clone: Its specificity is unknown. A much larger clone differs by one base, so this may be a read error.

This sequence originates from a man in his thirties or forties with type 1 diabetes. Sequenced: central memory CD4+ T cells from blood. This chain joins TRBV5-4 and TRBJ1-1; D is perhaps TRBD1 (5 bases). Written as DNA, the CDR3 is TGTGCCAGCAGCAAAGACAGGAACACTGAAGCTTTCTTT. Residues: CASSKDRNTEAFF.